The 13 T cell receptor beta chains below come from one sample, sequenced in a study of T cell responses to AZD1222 COVID-19 vaccine. Sequencing was performed with immunoSEQ multiplex PCR; in TCRdb, only in-frame clones are kept and a portion is missing. The repertoire has around 130,000 clones, roughly nine tenths of them found once; the top ten carry 9.5%. Sequencing used peripheral blood, obtained 28 days after the second AZD1222 dose. The receptors come from an adult who received the AZD1222 COVID-19 vaccine.

The chain employs TRBV25-1 and TRBJ2-1; D remains unclear. V lost 4 bases and J lost 6, with 7 bases in between. The CDR3 is 12 residues long. Germline V gene sequence: CDR1 MGHDK, CDR2 SYGVNS. CDR3 sequence: CASSGIINEQFF. As DNA, the CDR3 is TGTGCCAGCAGTGGCATAATCAATGAGCAGTTCTTC.

The rearrangement uses TRBV12-3 or TRBV12-4 and TRBJ2-3; 9 bases map to TRBD2. This CDR3 region has 13 residues. Trimming cost V 7 bases and J 7 bases; bases outside gene matches: 6. CDR3 in amino acids: CASTAGGRNTQYF. CDR3 in DNA: TGTGCCAGCACCGCGGGAGGGCGAAATACGCAGTATTTT.

This clone appeared a few times. J is TRBJ1-1 and V is TRBV19; D is unresolved. This CDR3 spans 15 amino acids. V was shortened by 1 base and J by 4 bases, with 13 bases between the two germline ends. The germline CDR1 and CDR2 sequences are LNHDA and SQIVND (reference sequence). In nucleotides, the CDR3 is TGTGCCAGTAGTATAGGTGGGGTCGGTGCCACTGAAGCTTTCTTT. As protein: CASSIGGVGATEAFF.

This sequence joins TRBV10-2 and TRBJ2-1; D uncertain. Per the germline V gene, CDR1 is WSHSY and CDR2 is SAAADI. V gave up 6 bases and J gave up 4 bases, with 13 bases separating them. This CDR3 spans 14 amino acids. For the CDR3, the DNA is TGCGCCAGCAGGAGGACCGGTCCGTACAATGAGCAGTTCTTC. This sequence encodes CASRRTGPYNEQFF.

The V and J genes are TRBV7-6 and TRBJ2-1; D not resolved. The CDR3 is 15 amino acids. With 2 bases removed from V and 8 bases from J, the gap between germline ends came to 16 bases. Germline CDR1 is SGHVS and CDR2 is FNYEAQ. CDR3: CASSLLAAKTHEQFF. The CDR3 DNA reads TGTGCCAGCAGCTTACTTGCTGCGAAGACCCATGAGCAGTTCTTC. Full variable domain (outside the CDR3, taken from reference TRBV7-6 and TRBJ2-1): GAGVSQSPRYKVTKRGQDVALRCDPISGHVSLYWYRQALGQGPEFLTYFNYEAQQDKSGLPNDRFSAERPEGSISTLTIQRTEQRDSAMYRCASSLLAAKTHEQFFGPGTRLTVL.

The chain joins TRBV19 to TRBJ1-5; perhaps TRBD1 as D (5 bases). This CDR3 has 15 residues. Trimming left V 8 bases short and J 3 bases short, with 17 bases between. Per the germline V gene, CDR1 is LNHDA and CDR2 is SQIVND (reference sequence). CDR3 sequence: CASHPIGTVNQPQHF. The CDR3 region has the DNA TGTGCCAGTCATCCTATCGGGACGGTCAATCAGCCCCAGCATTTT.

The rearrangement joins TRBV11-2 to TRBJ2-5; 8 nucleotides match TRBD2. This CDR3 spans 12 amino acids. Germline-derived CDR1 and CDR2 are SGHAT and FQNNGV. V lost 4 bases and J lost 8; bases outside the gene matches: 3. CDR3: CASSSGGETQYF. For the CDR3, the DNA is TGTGCCAGCAGCTCCGGGGGGGAAACCCAGTACTTC.

The chain uses TRBV19 and TRBJ2-1; 11 bases align to TRBD2. CDR1 is LNHDA, CDR2 SQIVND, per germline (reference sequence). This CDR3 is 16 amino acids long. Losses at the gene ends were 1 base for V and 3 bases for J; bases not matched to a gene: 2. CDR3 in DNA: TGTGCCAGTAGTATAGTCGGGACTAGCGGCTACAATGAGCAGTTCTTC. As protein: CASSIVGTSGYNEQFF.

This clone was picked up a small number of times. The V gene is TRBV3-1 (or the pseudogene TRBV3-2), the J gene TRBJ1-6, with D perhaps matching TRBD1 (6 bases). Germline CDR1 is LGHDT and CDR2 is YNNKEL (reference sequence). This CDR3 has 15 amino acids. Trimming left V 1 base short and J 7 bases short, with 11 bases between. For the CDR3, the DNA is TGTGCCAGCAGCCAAGGAATTGGGACAAATTCACCCCTCCACTTT. The encoded protein is CASSQGIGTNSPLHF.

The rearrangement uses TRBV10-3 and TRBJ1-1; the match to TRBD1 covers 9 bases. The length of the CDR3 is 16 residues. Looked up from germline, CDR1 is ENHRY and CDR2 is SYGVKD. The trim removed 5 bases at V and 0 bases at J, leaving 7 bases unmatched. The CDR3 region has the DNA TGTGCCATCAGTACAGGGGGCGCGAACCTGAACACTGAAGCTTTCTTT. Translation: CAISTGGANLNTEAFF.

This rearrangement joins TRBV30 to TRBJ1-5; 7 bases map to TRBD1. V dropped 0 bases and J dropped 3; count of bases not matched to a gene: 5. Germline assignment: CDR1 GTSNPN and CDR2 SVGIG (reference sequence). CDR3 size: 15 residues. The CDR3 loop reads CAWSVTGPINQPQHF. In nucleotides, the CDR3 is TGTGCCTGGAGTGTGACAGGGCCAATCAATCAGCCCCAGCATTTT.

The V call is TRBV19, the J call TRBJ1-1, with a tentative D call TRBD1 (5 bases). CDR3 length: 13 residues. V was cut by 3 bases and J by 3 bases, with 8 bases left in between. Per the germline V gene, CDR1 is LNHDA and CDR2 is SQIVND (reference sequence). CDR3 nucleotide sequence: TGTGCCAGTAGTATTCAAGGGGACACTGAAGCTTTCTTT. This sequence encodes CASSIQGDTEAFF. The variable domain in full, completed from reference TRBV19 and TRBJ1-1, reads DGGITQSPKYLFRKEGQNVTLSCEQNLNHDAMYWYRQDPGQGLRLIYYSQIVNDFQKGDIAEGYSVSREKKESFPLTVTSAQKNPTAFYLCASSIQGDTEAFFGQGTRLTVV.

The rearrangement uses TRBV6-5 and TRBJ1-6; D gene ambiguous. Trimming took 6 bases from V and 7 from J, leaving 10 bases between them. The CDR3 totals 13 residues. The germline CDR1 and CDR2 sequences are MNHEY and SVGAGI. CDR3 sequence (DNA): TGTGCCAGCAGCACCCTTAACAATTCACCCCTCCACTTT. Residues: CASSTLNNSPLHF.